This T cell receptor (beta chain) was profiled in a study of early T cells in non-severe SARS-CoV-2 infection. General study points: VDJdb matching, biased toward anti-spike CD8 responses, missed private and CD4 specificities.

Trimming removed 5 bases from V and 5 bases from J, with 7 bases in between. CDR1 MDHEN and CDR2 SYDVKM come from the germline V gene. The CDR3 sequence is 12 residues long. Researchers tagged individual cDNA molecules with unique molecular identifiers. A single record per CDR3 protein comes from TCRdb applying MiXCR to the 5' RACE reads. The sample has 20,000 to 30,000 distinct CDR3 sequences, less than 4.5% seen once. The table lists this clonotype with many counts. Antigen unknown. The sequence was obtained from an adult who was a healthcare worker with PCR-confirmed SARS-CoV-2 infection or an uninfected control (not recorded which). This chain connects TRBV28 to TRBJ1-3, with unresolved D. The sequenced material came from whole blood. The chain's CDR3 is CASSPRRNTIYF. CDR3 nucleotides: TGTGCCAGCAGTCCCCGAAGAAACACCATATATTTT.